This TCR beta chain originates from a study of shared clonotypes between healthy human individuals. Germline V gene sequence: CDR1 LNHDA, CDR2 SQIVND (reference sequence). Trimming shortened V by 7 bases and J by 0 bases, and 12 bases separated the two germline ends. This CDR3 region has 14 residues. Execution of the assay was at deep level. Under the authors' procedure: ImmunoSEQ gave junction-only sequences without quality scores, so filtering differed. Assay used: immunoSEQ multiplex PCR; TCRdb lists only in-frame clones, some missing. That table is the source of V, J and clone size, and D and trimming were worked out from the DNA. Of 490,000 or so clones listed, around 80% were seen once; the top ten hold under 15%.

Sequencing was performed on PBMCs. The rearrangement joins TRBV19 to TRBJ1-1; D is uncertain. The receptor was isolated from a woman between 35 and 50 years old in good health. Some clones in this sample may be carry-over from other donors' samples. The CDR3 protein is CASTLSGVNTEAFF. DNA of the CDR3: TGTGCCAGTACCTTATCGGGAGTGAACACTGAAGCTTTCTTT.